This T cell receptor (beta chain) originates from a study of blood T cell repertoires in COVID-19 (dated by TCRdb to the early 2020s). For the wider study: Collaborator samples came from the United States, Italy and Spain and covered acute and convalescent phases of COVID-19. The prospective study material was composed of cDNA or gDNA derived from T cells, B-cell-depleted T cells, or PBMCs. The dataset comprised deeply sampled blood TCRbeta repertoires from subjects exposed to, actively infected with, or recovered from COVID-19. A freely available public database, intended as a resource for researchers studying the immune response to SARS-CoV-2, is where the repertoires were released. The samples were drawn from the first 160 participants of the ongoing ImmuneRACE study and from roughly 1,300 subjects provided by 6 global collaborators. A de-identified subject ID, COVID-19 status, age in years and sex were almost always included in the sample metadata. Where available, HLA class I and class II types were obtained from metadata supplied by the sample provider rather than from assay-based typing. What the authors observed across the whole study: The amount of clinical and demographic metadata varied by source and participant and was provided uncurated.

Collaborating institutions collected whole blood in K2EDTA tubes following their own protocols. For TCRbeta analysis, collaborators shipped samples in one of three forms: frozen whole blood, isolated PBMCs, or DNA extracted from either of those sample types. CDR1 MGHDK and CDR2 SYGVNS were looked up in the germline V gene. The CDR3 numbers 13 residues from cysteine through phenylalanine. The kept DNA is CDR3 alone, 39 bases in frame from the first base. V is reduced by 8 bases and J by 2 bases, leaving a spacing of 10 bases between them. The immunoSEQ Assay, a bias-controlled multiplex PCR, was used to amplify TCRbeta CDR3 regions from genomic DNA. The original pipeline was this. Nucleated cell counts per sample were estimated from amplification of reference gene primers within the assay. To quantify the absolute abundance of each unique TCRbeta CDR3 rearrangement, sequence reads were collapsed and filtered. Productive Simpson clonality was computed per sample as the square root of Simpson's diversity index over productive rearrangements. Imported from immuneACCESS, the table was reduced by TCRdb to in-frame sequences with V and J called. These copies leave out some clones; in studies compared against another copy, an unresolved V gene accounts for under half, and the cause of the remainder is not known. V, J and clone size were drawn from that table, and D and trimming were deduced from the DNA. The sample profile shows about 100,000 clones; 85% of them were found once. Around 15% of the sample goes to the ten largest clones.

A single count supports this clone. No cognate antigen has been identified for it. No clone much larger than this one lies a single base away; base qualities are absent. The sequence links TRBV25-1 to TRBJ1-3; the D gene cannot be resolved reliably. The origin of this receptor is a man aged 50 to 59 with active or convalescent COVID-19. Material: peripheral blood. The base sequence is TGTGCCAGCCACCCTCCGGCTGGAAACACCATATATTTT. It encodes CASHPPAGNTIYF.